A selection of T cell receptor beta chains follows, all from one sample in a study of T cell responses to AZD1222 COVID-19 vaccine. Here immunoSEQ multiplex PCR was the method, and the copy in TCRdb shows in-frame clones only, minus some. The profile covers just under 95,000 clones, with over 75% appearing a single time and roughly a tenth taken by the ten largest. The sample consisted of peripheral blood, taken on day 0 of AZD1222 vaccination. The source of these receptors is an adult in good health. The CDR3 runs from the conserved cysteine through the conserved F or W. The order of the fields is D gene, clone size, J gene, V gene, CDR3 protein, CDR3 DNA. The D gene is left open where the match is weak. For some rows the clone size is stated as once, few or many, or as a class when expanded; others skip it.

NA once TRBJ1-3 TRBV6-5 CASRSSGNTIYF TGTGCCAGCAGGTCCTCTGGAAACACCATATATTTT
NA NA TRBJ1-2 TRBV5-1 CASSPVLSNYGYTF TGCGCCAGCAGCCCCGTCCTATCTAACTATGGCTACACCTTC
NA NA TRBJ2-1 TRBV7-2 CASSLRDTNEQFF TGTGCCAGCAGCTTAAGGGACACCAATGAGCAGTTCTTC
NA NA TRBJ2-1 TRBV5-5 CASSLADSANGYEQFF TGTGCCAGCAGCTTGGCGGACAGTGCCAACGGGTATGAGCAGTTCTTC
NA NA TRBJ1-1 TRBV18 CASSRSDRPNTEAFF TGTGCCAGCTCACGGTCCGACAGACCGAACACTGAAGCTTTCTTT
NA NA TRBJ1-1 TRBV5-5 CASSLTGEEAFF TGTGCCAGCAGCTTGACGGGGGAAGAGGCTTTCTTT
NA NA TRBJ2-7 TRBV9 CASSISSSESYEQYF TGTGCCAGCAGCATTTCTAGCTCCGAATCCTACGAGCAGTACTTC
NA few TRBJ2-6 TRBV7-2 CASSHSGANVLTF TGTGCCAGCAGCCACTCTGGGGCCAACGTCCTGACTTTC
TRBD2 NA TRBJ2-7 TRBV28 CASSGPMGLAGYEQYF TGTGCCAGCAGCGGTCCTATGGGACTAGCGGGCTACGAGCAGTACTTC
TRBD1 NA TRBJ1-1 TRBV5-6 CASSLGATGLNTEAFF TGTGCCAGCAGCCTAGGGGCGACAGGGTTGAACACTGAAGCTTTCTTT
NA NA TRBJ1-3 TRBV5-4 CASSLEYGNTIYF TGTGCCAGCAGCTTGGAGTACGGAAACACCATATATTTT
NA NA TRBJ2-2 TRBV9 CASSVDPTGTGELFF TGTGCCAGCAGCGTAGACCCCACAGGGACCGGGGAGCTGTTTTTT
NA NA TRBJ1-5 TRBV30 CAWSVRASNQPQHF TGTGCCTGGAGTGTACGGGCTAGCAATCAGCCCCAGCATTTT
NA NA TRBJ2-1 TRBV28 CASSFTVYSNEQFF TGTGCCAGCAGTTTTACAGTTTACTCCAATGAGCAGTTCTTC
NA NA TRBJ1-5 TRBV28 CASDSGNQPQHF TGTGCCAGCGATAGTGGCAATCAGCCCCAGCATTTT
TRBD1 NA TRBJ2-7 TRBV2 CASSLIMDRGYEQYF TGTGCCAGCAGTTTAATCATGGACAGGGGCTACGAGCAGTACTTC
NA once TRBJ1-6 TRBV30 CAWSEGYSPLHF TGTGCCTGGAGTGAGGGGTATTCACCCCTCCACTTT
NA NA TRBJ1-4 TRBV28 CASSLFSRRIEKLFF TGTGCCAGCAGTTTATTCTCCAGGCGAATTGAAAAACTGTTTTTT
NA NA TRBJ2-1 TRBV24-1 CATSDPRTPGNEQFF TGTGCCACCAGTGACCCCCGAACCCCAGGGAATGAGCAGTTCTTC
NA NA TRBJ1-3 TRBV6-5 CATQNTNSGNTIYF TGTGCCACCCAAAACACAAACTCTGGAAACACCATATATTTT
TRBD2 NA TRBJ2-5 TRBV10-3 CAISEGSGGPPSETQYF TGTGCCATCAGTGAGGGTAGCGGGGGGCCTCCCTCTGAGACCCAGTACTTC
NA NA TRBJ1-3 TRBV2 CASRGVAGTSGNTIYF TGTGCCAGCAGGGGGGTCGCAGGAACCTCTGGAAACACCATATATTTT
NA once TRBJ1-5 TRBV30 CAWKGRNNQPQHF TGTGCCTGGAAGGGACGGAACAATCAGCCCCAGCATTTT
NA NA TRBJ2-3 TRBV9 CASSRARAGTDTQYF TGTGCCAGCAGTCGAGCGCGGGCAGGCACAGATACGCAGTATTTT
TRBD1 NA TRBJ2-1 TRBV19 CASSIRRPGQGGDEQFF TGTGCCAGTAGTATAAGGCGCCCGGGACAGGGAGGGGATGAGCAGTTCTTC
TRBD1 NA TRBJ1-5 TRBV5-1 CASSWGTGEGQPQHF TGCGCCAGCAGCTGGGGGACAGGGGAGGGTCAGCCCCAGCATTTT
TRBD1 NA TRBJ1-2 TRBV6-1 CASSETGGPTNYGYTF TGTGCCAGCAGTGAGACAGGGGGCCCTACTAACTATGGCTACACCTTC
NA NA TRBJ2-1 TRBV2 CASRRNSGVSYNEQFF TGTGCCAGCAGGAGGAATAGCGGAGTTTCCTACAATGAGCAGTTCTTC
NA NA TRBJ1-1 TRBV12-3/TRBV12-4 CASSLGRLTEAFF TGTGCCAGCAGTTTGGGAAGGTTGACTGAAGCTTTCTTT
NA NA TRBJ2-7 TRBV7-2 CASSLVQGAYEQYF TGTGCCAGCAGCTTAGTACAGGGCGCCTACGAGCAGTACTTC
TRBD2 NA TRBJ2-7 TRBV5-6 CASSFGGGTHEQYF TGTGCCAGCAGCTTCGGGGGAGGGACCCACGAGCAGTACTTC